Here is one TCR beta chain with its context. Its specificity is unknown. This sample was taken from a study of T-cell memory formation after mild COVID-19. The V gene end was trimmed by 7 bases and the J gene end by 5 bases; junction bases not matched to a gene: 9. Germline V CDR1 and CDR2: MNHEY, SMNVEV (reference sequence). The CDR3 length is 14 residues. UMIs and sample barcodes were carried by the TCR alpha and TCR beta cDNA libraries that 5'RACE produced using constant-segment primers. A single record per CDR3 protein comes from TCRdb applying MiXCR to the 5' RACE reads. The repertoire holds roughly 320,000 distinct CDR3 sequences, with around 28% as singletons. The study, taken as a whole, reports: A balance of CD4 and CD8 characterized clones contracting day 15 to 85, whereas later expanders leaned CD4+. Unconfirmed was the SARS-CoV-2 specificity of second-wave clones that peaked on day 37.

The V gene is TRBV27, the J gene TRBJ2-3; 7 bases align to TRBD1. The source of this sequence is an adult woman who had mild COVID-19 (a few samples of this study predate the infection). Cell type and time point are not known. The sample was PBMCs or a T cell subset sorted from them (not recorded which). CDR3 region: CASTPQGRGDTQYF. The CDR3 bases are TGTGCCAGCACCCCACAGGGGCGTGGAGATACGCAGTATTTT.